A selection of T cell receptor beta chains follows, all from one sample in a study of spatial heterogeneity in lung cancer. Each CDR3 protein gets one entry after TCRdb re-called the 5' RACE reads with MiXCR. The data hold around 45,000 distinct CDR3 sequences, with 12% observed a single time. Sequencing was performed on PBMCs, taken at surgery. Source of these receptors: a female donor with early-stage non-small cell lung cancer. Each CDR3 is given with its conserved first and last residue. Each record gives: J gene, D gene, clone size, V gene, CDR3 DNA, CDR3 protein. The D gene is left open where the match is weak. Clone size is shown for a subset of rows, as once, few, many or a class of expanded clone.

>TRBJ1-4|.|.|TRBV12-3/TRBV12-4
TGTGCCAGCAGTTTACAGGGTAGGGAAAAACTGTTTTTT
CASSLQGREKLFF
>TRBJ2-7|.|.|TRBV6-1
TGTGCCAGCAGTGTGGGGGTATACGAGCAGTACTTC
CASSVGVYEQYF
>TRBJ1-3|.|.|TRBV3-1
TGTGCCAGCAGTACGGGACGAAGCTCTGGAAACACCATATATTTT
CASSTGRSSGNTIYF
>TRBJ2-3|TRBD2|many|TRBV28
TGTGCCAGCAGTGCACCGGGACTAGGGACAGATACGCAGTATTTT
CASSAPGLGTDTQYF
>TRBJ1-1|TRBD1|many|TRBV7-9
TGTGCCAGCAGCCGCACAGGGGAGAACACTGAAGCTTTCTTT
CASSRTGENTEAFF
>TRBJ2-2|.|few|TRBV27
TGTGCCAGCAGTCTAGGGGGAGGCGTCGGGGAGCTGTTTTTT
CASSLGGGVGELFF
>TRBJ1-3|.|many|TRBV5-1
TGCGCCAGCAGCCTGGAAATTGCCGGCGACTCTGGAAACACCATATATTTT
CASSLEIAGDSGNTIYF
>TRBJ2-2|TRBD2|many|TRBV2
TGTGCCAGCAGCATAACTAGCGGGGGGGAGCTGTTTTTT
CASSITSGGELFF
>TRBJ2-3|.|.|TRBV5-1
TGCGCCAGCAGCTTTGACGGCGGGGATACGCAGTATTTT
CASSFDGGDTQYF
>TRBJ2-7|.|many|TRBV20-1
TGCAGTGCTCACCGGGACACTACCTACGAGCAGTACTTC
CSAHRDTTYEQYF
>TRBJ2-2|TRBD2|many|TRBV12-3/TRBV12-4
TGTGCCAGCAGCCAGCTAGCGGGGTCCCTATCCACCGGGGAGCTGTTTTTT
CASSQLAGSLSTGELFF
>TRBJ2-1|.|once|TRBV7-2
TGTGCCAGCAGCCTCTACGACGGACTCCGTCCTAATGAGCAGTTCTTC
CASSLYDGLRPNEQFF
>TRBJ1-5|.|few|TRBV12-3/TRBV12-4
TGTGCCAGCAGTTGGAAGGATGATCAGCCCCAGCATTTT
CASSWKDDQPQHF
>TRBJ2-7|.|.|TRBV7-8
TGTGCCAGCAGCTTAGACCCAGGCTCCTACGAGCAGTACTTC
CASSLDPGSYEQYF
>TRBJ1-6|.|few|TRBV6-2/TRBV6-3
TGTGCCAGCAGTTACTCGCGAGGGACTAATTCACCCCTCCACTTT
CASSYSRGTNSPLHF
>TRBJ1-5|TRBD1|.|TRBV7-2
TGTGCCAGCAGCTTAGATGGGGACAGAAATCAGCCCCAGCATTTT
CASSLDGDRNQPQHF
>TRBJ1-4|.|.|TRBV18
TGTGCCAGCTCAGTACACCGGGACCTAAATGAAAAACTGTTTTTT
CASSVHRDLNEKLFF
>TRBJ2-2|.|many|TRBV27
TGTGCCAGCAGTCCCTGGGGCGGGGCTACGAACACCGGGGAGCTGTTTTTT
CASSPWGGATNTGELFF
>TRBJ2-1|.|few|TRBV3-1
TGTGCCAGCACTCAACTAGGGGACAATGAGCAGTTCTTC
CASTQLGDNEQFF
>TRBJ2-3|.|.|TRBV24-1
TGTGCCACCGGTCAGGGGCGAGGAGATACGCAGTATTTT
CATGQGRGDTQYF
>TRBJ2-1|.|many|TRBV9
TGTGCCAGCAGCGTAGCCACCCAGACGGACTCAAGCTCCTACAATGAGCAGTTCTTC
CASSVATQTDSSSYNEQFF